These 26 T cell receptor beta chains were all obtained from the same sample, sequenced in a study of shared clonotypes between healthy human individuals. Generated by immunoSEQ multiplex PCR, the TCRdb table keeps only in-frame clones and is missing some. The sample consists of hundreds of thousands of clones, 74% of them appearing once. The sequencing input was memory CD4+ T cells sorted from blood. As to subset: CD45RA-negative fraction. The receptor source for this set is a woman aged 30 to 39 in good health.

The chain couples TRBV28 to TRBJ2-2, with TRBD1 identical over 10 bases. Germline lookup yields CDR1 MDHEN and CDR2 SYDVKM. V shed 5 bases, J shed 6 bases, and the junction held 9 bases outside the gene matches. The CDR3 has 16 residues. Written as DNA, the CDR3 is TGTGCCAGCAGTCCTACGGGACAGGGGTTGGCCGGGGAGCTGTTTTTT. This codes for CASSPTGQGLAGELFF.

As DNA, the CDR3 is TGTGCCAGCATGAACAGGGAGCGTCAGCCCCAGCATTTT. This translates into CASMNRERQPQHF. The J gene is TRBJ1-5, the V gene TRBV2; TRBD1 is a possible D gene (6 bases). Germline lookup yields CDR1 SNHLY and CDR2 FYNNEI. Deletions cut 7 bases from V and 6 bases from J, with 13 bases between. The CDR3 spans 13 residues.

This chain connects TRBV4-2 to TRBJ2-5; the match to TRBD2 covers 11 bases. Judging by the DNA end, TRBJ2-7 fits better; the J call may be wrong. This CDR3 has 16 amino acids. Looked up from germline, CDR1 is LGHNA and CDR2 is YNFKEQ. CDR3 region: CASSQDGTSGTYEQYF. In DNA, the CDR3 is TGTGCCAGCAGCCAAGACGGGACTAGCGGTACCTACGAGCAGTACTTC.

This clone appeared a few times. V gene TRBV4-1 combines with J gene TRBJ1-1; possibly TRBD1 for D (6 bases). The CDR3 spans 16 residues. CDR1 and CDR2 from the germline V gene are MGHRA and YSYEKL. V lost 2 bases and J 4 bases, leaving 17 bases between the germline ends. The CDR3 DNA follows: TGCGCCAGCAGCCAAAGGGTAGCTCCGGGGGCCACTGAAGCTTTCTTT. As protein: CASSQRVAPGATEAFF.

The chain links TRBV15 to TRBJ2-3, with TRBD2 matching 9 bases. The CDR3 consists of 16 residues. The germline gives CDR1 LNHNV, CDR2 YYDKDF (reference sequence). V trimming: 3 bases; J trimming: 5 bases; junction bases outside the gene matches: 9. The CDR3 DNA follows: TGTGCCACCAGCAGGGTTGCGGGAGGGCCTGGAGATACGCAGTATTTT. Protein sequence: CATSRVAGGPGDTQYF.

This clone was counted a single time. The rearrangement links TRBV28 to TRBJ2-7; D perhaps matches TRBD1 (6 bases). V dropped 6 bases and J dropped 1 base, with 13 bases sitting between them. This CDR3 spans 14 amino acids. The germline V gene encodes CDR1 MDHEN and CDR2 SYDVKM. The CDR3 loop is CASRRQVTSYEQYF. In DNA form, the CDR3 reads TGTGCCAGCAGGCGACAGGTTACATCCTACGAGCAGTACTTC.

This clone was observed a few times. The chain employs TRBV27 and TRBJ2-3, with TRBD2 matching over 11 bases. Trimming at V came to 5 bases and at J to 3 bases, leaving 7 bases not matched to a gene. Looked up from germline, CDR1 is MNHEY and CDR2 is SMNVEV (reference sequence). The CDR3 sequence is 16 residues long. Here the CDR3 reads CASSPHSGRGTDTQYF. The CDR3 nucleotides are TGTGCCAGCAGTCCCCATAGCGGGAGGGGAACAGATACGCAGTATTTT.

This chain connects TRBV28 to TRBJ2-7, with D possibly being TRBD1 (6 bases). From germline, CDR1 is MDHEN and CDR2 SYDVKM. Between the trimmed V and J ends, which lost 9 bases and 6 bases, there was a span of 21 bases. This CDR3 contains 14 residues. CDR3: CASGGGGASSEQYF. Written as DNA, the CDR3 is TGTGCCAGTGGTGGTGGGGGCGCTTCCAGCGAGCAGTACTTC.

The gene calls are TRBV19 and TRBJ1-5; 8 nucleotides align to TRBD1. CDR1 and CDR2 from the germline V gene are LNHDA and SQIVND (reference sequence). The V gene end was trimmed by 7 bases and the J gene end by 1 base; junction bases not matched to a gene: 6. The CDR3 sequence is 15 residues long. The CDR3 sequence: CASTKTGESNQPQHF. The CDR3 nucleotides are TGTGCCAGTACCAAGACAGGGGAAAGCAATCAGCCCCAGCATTTT.

The V call is TRBV6-1, the J call TRBJ2-1; 10 nucleotides agree with TRBD2. V lost 8 bases and J lost 1; bases outside the gene matches: 5. Per the germline V gene, CDR1 is MNHNS and CDR2 is SASEGT. The CDR3 contains 15 residues. The DNA of the CDR3 is TGTGCCAGCTCCCTAGCGGGAGTATCCTACAATGAGCAGTTCTTC. Translation gives CASSLAGVSYNEQFF.

The chain joins TRBV20-1 to TRBJ2-1; TRBD2 aligns across 8 bases. The V gene end was trimmed by 7 bases and the J gene end by 6 bases; junction bases not matched to a gene: 2. Germline V lookup: CDR1 DFQATT, CDR2 SNEGSKA (reference sequence). This CDR3 is 11 amino acids long. The CDR3 nucleotides read TGCAGTGGACTAGCGAGCAATGAGCAGTTCTTC. Protein product: CSGLASNEQFF.

The chain carries TRBV6-4 and TRBJ1-2; no clear D. This CDR3 is built from 15 residues. Per germline, CDR1 MRHNA and CDR2 SNTAGT. Trimming shortened V by 4 bases and J by 3 bases, and 15 bases separated the two germline ends. Here the CDR3 reads CASSAPGYTDYGYTF. CDR3 nucleotides: TGTGCCAGCAGTGCCCCGGGGTACACAGACTATGGCTACACCTTC.

The chain links TRBV10-2 to TRBJ2-1, with 12 bases matching TRBD2. The V gene end was trimmed by 0 bases and the J gene end by 1 base; junction bases not matched to a gene: 1. Germline CDR1 WSHSY, CDR2 SAAADI. CDR3 size: 17 residues. The CDR3 region has the DNA TGCGCCAGCAGTGAGTCCCTAGCGGGAGGGTCCTACAATGAGCAGTTCTTC. Residues: CASSESLAGGSYNEQFF.

The J gene is TRBJ1-2, the V gene TRBV11-1; 7 bases line up with TRBD1. Unmatched junction bases numbered 9, after V lost 3 bases and J lost 5 bases. This CDR3 has 15 residues. Germline values: CDR1 SGHAT, CDR2 FQDESV (reference sequence). The CDR3 region is CASSLGRDSDYGYTF. Written as DNA, the CDR3 is TGTGCCAGCAGCTTGGGCAGGGACAGCGATTATGGCTACACCTTC.

This clone was observed many times. The gene calls are TRBV25-1 and TRBJ1-4, with D possibly matching TRBD1 (5 bases). This CDR3 is 13 amino acids long. Trimming stripped 7 bases from V and 7 bases from J, with 13 bases between. Germline V gene sequence: CDR1 MGHDK, CDR2 SYGVNS. The DNA of the CDR3 is TGTGCCAGCACGGAGGGTAGGGGTGAAAAACTGTTTTTT. Encoded protein: CASTEGRGEKLFF. Together with reference TRBV25-1 and TRBJ1-4, the CDR3 gives the full variable domain: EADIYQTPRYLVIGTGKKITLECSQTMGHDKMYWYQQDPGMELHLIHYSYGVNSTEKGDLSSESTVSRIRTEHFPLTLESARPSHTSQYLCASTEGRGEKLFFGSGTQLSVL.

The J gene is TRBJ2-7, the V gene TRBV6-1; D is ambiguous. Trimming pared 4 bases from V and 5 bases from J, leaving 18 bases between. CDR1 is MNHNS and CDR2 is SASEGT in the germline V gene. This CDR3 contains 15 residues. The CDR3 loop reads CASSVMGELSNEQYF. In DNA, the CDR3 is TGTGCCAGCAGTGTCATGGGCGAGCTGAGCAACGAGCAGTACTTC.

This clone has only a few counts. The genes are TRBV5-5 and TRBJ1-4; no clear D gene. The V end was cut by 0 bases, the J end by 3 bases, with 9 bases between. The CDR3 has 15 residues. Germline lookup yields CDR1 SGHKS and CDR2 YYEKEE (reference sequence). The CDR3 sequence is CASSLGGSSNEKLFF. The CDR3, as DNA: TGTGCCAGCAGCTTGGGCGGGTCCTCTAATGAAAAACTGTTTTTT.

This clone was recorded only once. The chain links TRBV5-1 to TRBJ2-5; D is ambiguous. CDR3 length: 14 residues. Trimming removed 0 bases at V and 5 bases at J, with 11 bases between. Germline V gene lookup returns CDR1 SGHRS and CDR2 YFSETQ. The CDR3 sequence is CASSLGLGVETQYF. For the CDR3, the DNA is TGCGCCAGCAGCTTGGGTCTGGGTGTGGAGACCCAGTACTTC.

This clone was counted ten times or more. In the same sample, other DNA sequences code for this CDR3. The chain combines TRBV28 with TRBJ1-1, with 9 bases fitting TRBD1. CDR3 length equals 13 residues. Germline trimming cut 8 bases from V and 4 bases from J; bases unmatched to any gene: 5. The germline gives CDR1 MDHEN, CDR2 SYDVKM. The CDR3 DNA follows: TGTGCCAGCCGAGGGGGACAGGGCACTGAAGCTTTCTTT. This translates into CASRGGQGTEAFF.

The V call is TRBV9, the J call TRBJ1-4; 7 bases align to TRBD1. The CDR3 has 15 residues. Germline V CDR1 and CDR2: SGDLS, YYNGEE. Germline trimming cut 4 bases from V and 4 bases from J; bases unmatched to any gene: 7. CDR3 protein: CASSRPGGFNEKLFF. CDR3 DNA sequence: TGTGCCAGCAGCAGGCCAGGGGGTTTTAATGAAAAACTGTTTTTT. Drawing the rest from reference TRBV9 and TRBJ1-4, the complete variable domain is DSGVTQTPKHLITATGQRVTLRCSPRSGDLSVYWYQQSLDQGLQFLIQYYNGEERAKGNILERFSAQQFPDLHSELNLSSLELGDSALYFCASSRPGGFNEKLFFGSGTQLSVL.

This rearrangement joins TRBV19 to TRBJ2-7; D not certain. V lost 7 bases, J lost 5 bases, and 21 bases lay in between. This CDR3 has 15 amino acids. Germline CDR1 is LNHDA and CDR2 is SQIVND (reference sequence). The CDR3 protein is CASIRLGPGPDEQYF. CDR3 coding DNA: TGTGCCAGTATACGTCTCGGGCCCGGTCCGGACGAGCAGTACTTC. The full variable domain, completed using reference TRBV19 and TRBJ2-7, is DGGITQSPKYLFRKEGQNVTLSCEQNLNHDAMYWYRQDPGQGLRLIYYSQIVNDFQKGDIAEGYSVSREKKESFPLTVTSAQKNPTAFYLCASIRLGPGPDEQYFGPGTRLTVT.

This clone was recorded a few times. The chain employs TRBV9 and TRBJ2-3, with TRBD2 identical over 8 bases. Trimming at V came to 4 bases and at J to 7 bases, leaving 5 bases not matched to a gene. In germline, CDR1 is SGDLS, CDR2 YYNGEE. This CDR3 comprises 13 residues. CDR3 bases: TGTGCCAGCAGCCCGGGGGGGAGAAATACGCAGTATTTT. Translation: CASSPGGRNTQYF.

The chain links TRBV14 to TRBJ1-1; TRBD1 agrees at 7 bases. Germline-derived CDR1 and CDR2 are SGHDN and FVKESK. Unmatched junction bases numbered 11, after V lost 3 bases and J lost 4 bases. CDR3 length: 16 residues. Written as DNA, the CDR3 is TGTGCCAGCAGCCACAACCTCTGGACAGGCACCACTGAAGCTTTCTTT. This encodes CASSHNLWTGTTEAFF.

The CDR3 DNA follows: TGTGCCAGCACTGGACAGGGCACAGATACGCAGTATTTT. Translating gives CASTGQGTDTQYF. The chain joins TRBV28 to TRBJ2-3; 7 bases are a match to TRBD1. The ends lost 7 bases at V and 1 base at J; junction bases unmatched: 2. The CDR3 has 13 amino acids. The germline gives CDR1 MDHEN, CDR2 SYDVKM.

The chain combines TRBV7-2 with TRBJ2-2, with 8 bases matching TRBD2. This CDR3 region has 18 residues. Per germline, CDR1 SGHTA and CDR2 FQGNSA. The ends lost 5 bases at V and 6 bases at J; junction bases unmatched: 17. The CDR3 sequence: CASSTVRPGLGLPGELFF. The CDR3 bases are TGTGCCAGCAGCACAGTCCGGCCGGGACTAGGACTCCCCGGGGAGCTGTTTTTT.

The V gene is TRBV5-6, the J gene TRBJ2-7; D gene unclear. Germline CDR1 is SGHDT and CDR2 is YYEEEE. The CDR3 runs to 13 residues. Trimming removed 3 bases at V and 2 bases at J, with 9 bases between. This CDR3 reads CASSSQITYEQYF. The DNA for the CDR3 is TGTGCCAGCAGCTCACAAATCACCTACGAGCAGTACTTC.